The clone carrying this T cell receptor (beta chain) was observed at least ten times. Its target is not known. TCRdb itself ran the RT-PCR reads through MiXCR, one entry per CDR3 protein. The sample has hundreds of thousands of distinct CDR3 sequences; 12% to 15% are singletons. This sample is drawn from a study of response to subunit inactivated influenza vaccine. The study's findings and limits: Researchers suggested that each seasonal influenza vaccination recruits few new T cells.

V was cut by 1 base and J by 5 bases, with 11 bases left in between. CDR1 is LNHNV, CDR2 YYDKDF, per germline (reference sequence). This CDR3 region has 14 residues. J is TRBJ1-1 and V is TRBV15, with D possibly TRBD1 on 5 matching bases. The sequence derives from a man aged 45-65 years who received an inactivated influenza vaccine. The sample here was PBMCs from blood, taken 14 days before vaccination. The CDR3 spells CATSRARTRTEAFF. In DNA form, the CDR3 reads TGTGCCACCAGCAGAGCCCGGACAAGGACTGAAGCTTTCTTT. Looking up the rest from reference TRBV15 and TRBJ1-1 gives the full variable domain: DAMVIQNPRYQVTQFGKPVTLSCSQTLNHNVMYWYQQKSSQAPKLLFHYYDKDFNNEADTPDNFQSRRPNTSFCFLDIRSPGLGDTAMYLCATSRARTRTEAFFGQGTRLTVV.